One sample yielded the 3 T cell receptor beta chains listed below, sequenced in a study of cytomegalovirus exposure and HLA in healthy donors. In the PCR, 60 Vbeta and 13 Jbeta primers were used. TCRdb keeps only in-frame clones here, not all; method: immunoSEQ multiplex PCR. With 60,000 to 90,000 clones in the sample, the ten largest clones hold about 5%. The sample taken for sequencing was PBMCs. Receptors were obtained from a woman in her 40s in good health and CMV-seropositive.

The chain employs TRBV6-5 and TRBJ2-2; 7 bases are a match to TRBD1. Per germline, CDR1 MNHEY and CDR2 SVGAGI. This CDR3 has 15 residues. J lost 1 base, V lost 6 bases, and 5 bases had no gene match. For the CDR3, the DNA is TGTGCCAGCAGGACCGGGACAGAGAACACCGGGGAGCTGTTTTTT. It specifies CASRTGTENTGELFF.

The rearrangement joins TRBV7-7 to TRBJ2-2; 7 bases match TRBD2. This CDR3 is 16 amino acids long. Trimming cost V 5 bases and J 5 bases; bases outside gene matches: 11. Germline CDR1 reads SSHAT; CDR2 reads FNYEAQ (reference sequence). The DNA for the CDR3 is TGTGCCAGCAGCGCTTTTCAAGGACTAGTAACCGGGGAGCTGTTTTTT. Its translation is CASSAFQGLVTGELFF.

J is TRBJ2-5 and V is TRBV27; tentative D call: TRBD1 (6 bases). Trimming shortened V by 6 bases and J by 4 bases, and 12 bases separated the two germline ends. The germline V gene has CDR1 MNHEY and CDR2 SMNVEV (reference sequence). CDR3 size: 13 residues. CDR3 DNA sequence: TGTGCCAGCAGGAGGACGGACAGAGAGACCCAGTACTTC. Amino acid sequence: CASRRTDRETQYF.